This entry lists 28 T cell receptor beta chains sequenced from one sample in a study of blood T cell repertoires in COVID-19. The assay was immunoSEQ multiplex PCR, and TCRdb's table has in-frame clones only and misses some. This repertoire shows 150,000 or so clones, roughly 88% found once; its top ten account for approximately 0.6%. The sequencing sample was made of peripheral blood. Receptors originate from a man aged 60 to 69 with COVID-19, enrolled during active disease.

The chain employs TRBV3-1 (or the pseudogene TRBV3-2) and TRBJ1-1; 8 nucleotides match TRBD1. The germline V gene encodes CDR1 LGHDT and CDR2 YNNKEL (reference sequence). The V and J ends lost 4 bases and 1 base, in that order; junction bases with no gene match: 5. The CDR3 covers 15 residues. CDR3 coding DNA: TGTGCCAGCAGCCGGGCGACAGGGGCGAACACTGAAGCTTTCTTT. It encodes CASSRATGANTEAFF.

The chain combines TRBV21-1 with TRBJ1-3; the table calls TRBD1, which could not be checked here. TRBV21-1 is deemed a pseudogene. This CDR3 region has 15 residues. Here the CDR3 reads CASSKTGSSGNTIYF. CDR3 nucleotide sequence: TGTGCCAGCAGCAAGACAGGGAGCTCTGGAAACACCATATATTTT.

The J gene is TRBJ2-5, the V gene TRBV19; tentatively, D is TRBD2 (7 bases). The V end was cut by 3 bases, the J end by 1 base, with 12 bases between. Germline V gene lookup returns CDR1 LNHDA and CDR2 SQIVND (reference sequence). The CDR3 consists of 15 residues. CDR3 region: CASSMMGGLQETQYF. The CDR3 bases are TGTGCCAGTAGTATGATGGGGGGGCTCCAAGAGACCCAGTACTTC.

The table lists this clone with a count of one. At one of its ends the junction is not consistent with the germline gene, which may arise from a read error. The rearrangement joins TRBV7-2 to TRBJ2-2, with TRBD1 matching over 7 bases. Germline V gene lookup returns CDR1 SGHTA and CDR2 FQGNSA. CDR3 length equals 17 residues. CDR3 amino acids: CVSSVRHDRVSTGELFF. The DNA of the CDR3 is TGTGTCAGCAGCGTCCGCCACGACAGGGTGAGCACCGGGGAGCTGTTTTTT.

The V gene is TRBV7-3, the J gene TRBJ2-1, with D maybe TRBD2 (5 bases). In germline, CDR1 is SGHTA, CDR2 FQGTGA. Trimming pared 2 bases from V and 6 bases from J, leaving 14 bases between. The CDR3 loop spans 15 amino acids. DNA of the CDR3: TGTGCCAGCAGCTTAGTGGCTTACCGGGGCAATGAGCAGTTCTTC. Translation gives CASSLVAYRGNEQFF.

The genes are TRBV29-1 and TRBJ2-5, with D possibly TRBD1 on 8 matching bases. The CDR3 spans 15 residues. V was shortened by 7 bases and J by 5 bases, with 23 bases between the two germline ends. Per the germline V gene, CDR1 is SQVTM and CDR2 is ANQGSEA. CDR3 nucleotide sequence: TGCAGCGGGTGCGGTGTACAGGGGGAGGGGGAGACCCAGTACTTC. This gives the protein CSGCGVQGEGETQYF.

The rearrangement uses TRBV2 and TRBJ2-5; 10 bases map to TRBD2. This CDR3 is 14 amino acids long. The germline CDR1 and CDR2 sequences are SNHLY and FYNNEI. DNA for the CDR3: TGTGCTCTCTCAGGAACTAGCGGGATAGAGACCCAGTACTTC. It yields the protein CALSGTSGIETQYF.

The chain joins TRBV29-1 to TRBJ2-1, with TRBD1 matching 9 bases. The ends lost 8 bases at V and 3 bases at J; junction bases unmatched: 8. Germline V lookup: CDR1 SQVTM, CDR2 ANQGSEA. This CDR3 is 14 amino acids long. The DNA of the CDR3 is TGCAGCACCCTAACAGGGGGCCTCTACAATGAGCAGTTCTTC. Translating gives CSTLTGGLYNEQFF.

V usage is TRBV6-5 and J usage is TRBJ2-7, with TRBD2 matching 12 bases. V gave up 6 bases and J gave up 0 bases; unmatched junction bases: 3. This CDR3 region has 15 residues. Germline-derived CDR1 and CDR2 are MNHEY and SVGAGI. CDR3 residues: CASSVTSGGSYEQYF. Here the CDR3 DNA reads TGTGCCAGCAGCGTGACTAGCGGGGGCTCCTACGAGCAGTACTTC.

The chain joins TRBV5-1 to TRBJ2-2, with D tentatively TRBD2 (5 bases). Per the germline V gene, CDR1 is SGHRS and CDR2 is YFSETQ. Trimming stripped 1 base from V and 6 bases from J, with 10 bases between. The CDR3 runs to 14 residues. The CDR3: CASSLIEEAGELFF. CDR3 sequence (DNA): TGCGCCAGCAGCTTGATAGAGGAGGCCGGGGAGCTGTTTTTT.

This rearrangement joins TRBV19 to TRBJ2-3; D gene unclear. This CDR3 spans 13 amino acids. From germline, CDR1 is LNHDA and CDR2 SQIVND (reference sequence). Trimming pared 4 bases from V and 4 bases from J, leaving 9 bases between. CDR3 in amino acids: CASSKRSADTQYF. The CDR3 DNA follows: TGTGCCAGTAGTAAAAGAAGCGCAGATACGCAGTATTTT. Together with reference TRBV19 and TRBJ2-3, the CDR3 gives the full variable domain: DGGITQSPKYLFRKEGQNVTLSCEQNLNHDAMYWYRQDPGQGLRLIYYSQIVNDFQKGDIAEGYSVSREKKESFPLTVTSAQKNPTAFYLCASSKRSADTQYFGPGTRLTVL.

The rearrangement joins TRBV6-6 to TRBJ1-5; no reliable D call. The V and J ends lost 4 bases and 1 base respectively, with 11 bases between them. This CDR3 is built from 15 residues. Germline CDR1 and CDR2: MNHNY and SVGAGI (reference sequence). The CDR3 here is CASSLDWSSNQPQHF. The CDR3 nucleotides are TGTGCCAGCAGTTTAGACTGGAGCAGCAATCAGCCCCAGCATTTT.

The rearrangement joins TRBV7-2 to TRBJ2-1; 7 bases agree with TRBD2. The CDR3 length is 15 residues. V was clipped by 1 base and J by 3 bases; unmatched bases: 3. Per the germline V gene, CDR1 is SGHTA and CDR2 is FQGNSA. Here the CDR3 DNA reads TGTGCCAGCAGCTTAGTGGGGGGGGTCTACAATGAGCAGTTCTTC. Protein product: CASSLVGGVYNEQFF.

The rearrangement links TRBV4-2 to TRBJ1-6; tentative D call: TRBD1 (5 bases). Germline V gene sequence: CDR1 LGHNA, CDR2 YNFKEQ. V lost 6 bases, J lost 6 bases, and 15 bases lay in between. The CDR3 has 15 amino acids. CDR3 amino acids: CASSQKTTANSPLHF. The CDR3 bases are TGTGCCAGCAGTCAAAAAACGACAGCTAATTCACCCCTCCACTTT.

The rearrangement links TRBV5-8 to TRBJ1-6, with TRBD1 matching 7 bases. CDR3 size: 13 residues. J gave up 8 bases and V 4 bases, and 3 bases lay outside the gene matches. Looked up from germline, CDR1 is SGHTS and CDR2 is YDEGEE. The CDR3 here is CASSTTGDSPLHF. In DNA form, the CDR3 reads TGTGCCAGCAGCACCACAGGGGATTCACCCCTCCACTTT.

This clone has a single count. The rearrangement links TRBV6-6 to TRBJ1-1, with D unclear. V lost 2 bases and J 2 bases, leaving 9 bases between the germline ends. The CDR3 consists of 14 residues. In germline, CDR1 is MNHNY, CDR2 SVGAGI (reference sequence). CDR3 amino acids: CASSYAEENTEAFF. Here the CDR3 DNA reads TGTGCCAGCAGTTACGCAGAAGAAAACACTGAAGCTTTCTTT.

The J gene is TRBJ1-2, the V gene TRBV27; no clear D gene. Per the germline V gene, CDR1 is MNHEY and CDR2 is SMNVEV (reference sequence). Trimming removed 1 base from V and 4 bases from J, with 10 bases in between. The CDR3 is made up of 14 amino acids. Here the CDR3 DNA reads TGTGCCAGCAGTTTATTGGGAGGAAGCTATGGCTACACCTTC. Translation: CASSLLGGSYGYTF.

This chain connects TRBV7-2 to TRBJ2-7; TRBD2 aligns across 8 bases. CDR1 SGHTA and CDR2 FQGNSA come from the germline V gene. The CDR3 sequence is 15 residues long. V shed 5 bases, J shed 6 bases, and the junction held 12 bases outside the gene matches. CDR3 loop: CASSPRGAGDFEQYF. The DNA of the CDR3 is TGTGCCAGCAGCCCCCGGGGAGCGGGAGATTTCGAGCAGTACTTC.

The rearrangement joins TRBV5-1 to TRBJ1-4, with 10 positions matching TRBD1. Germline CDR1 SGHRS, CDR2 YFSETQ. The CDR3 totals 16 residues. V lost 2 bases to trimming and J lost 7 bases; unmatched junction nucleotides: 8. The CDR3 nucleotides read TGCGCCAGCAGCTTAAACCCAGGGACAGGGGTTGAAAAACTGTTTTTT. Its protein is CASSLNPGTGVEKLFF.

The chain links TRBV6-5 to TRBJ1-2, with TRBD1 matching 8 bases. CDR1 and CDR2 from the germline V gene are MNHEY and SVGAGI. Germline trimming cut 2 bases from V and 8 bases from J; bases unmatched to any gene: 10. The CDR3 covers 15 residues. DNA of the CDR3: TGTGCCAGCAGTTACGATTCAGGGGGCGTCAGAGGCTACACCTTC. Translation gives CASSYDSGGVRGYTF.

This clone was counted between two and nine times. The gene calls are TRBV24-1 and TRBJ1-1; TRBD1 agrees at 7 bases. With 8 bases clipped from V and 6 bases from J, the junction kept 8 bases outside the gene matches. This CDR3 region has 13 residues. Per the germline V gene, CDR1 is KGHDR and CDR2 is SFDVKD. The CDR3 region is CATKDRVRPEAFF. CDR3 nucleotides: TGTGCCACCAAAGACAGGGTGAGACCTGAAGCTTTCTTT.

DNA for the CDR3: TGTGCCAGCAGCACCGGGACACACAATCAGCCCCAGCATTTT. Translation: CASSTGTHNQPQHF. The chain recombines TRBV7-2 with TRBJ1-5; D perhaps matches TRBD1 (6 bases). V dropped 5 bases and J dropped 3 bases, with 11 bases sitting between them. CDR1 is SGHTA and CDR2 is FQGNSA in the germline V gene. The CDR3 is made up of 14 amino acids. Filled out from reference TRBV7-2 and TRBJ1-5, the complete variable domain reads GAGVSQSPSNKVTEKGKDVELRCDPISGHTALYWYRQSLGQGLEFLIYFQGNSAPDKSGLPSDRFSAERTGGSVSTLTIQRTQQEDSAVYLCASSTGTHNQPQHFGDGTRLSIL.

Concerning this clone: Other DNA variants within this sample encode the same CDR3. The chain couples TRBV29-1 to TRBJ1-5; 7 nucleotides align to TRBD1. The CDR3 spans 12 residues. V trimming: 4 bases; J trimming: 5 bases; junction bases outside the gene matches: 2. The germline gives CDR1 SQVTM, CDR2 ANQGSEA. CDR3 DNA sequence: TGCAGCGTTGGCCAGGGGGATCAGCCCCAGCATTTT. This codes for CSVGQGDQPQHF. The full variable domain, with the rest looked up from reference TRBV29-1 and TRBJ1-5, is SAVISQKPSRDICQRGTSLTIQCQVDSQVTMMFWYRQQPGQSLTLIATANQGSEATYESGFVIDKFPISRPNLTFSTLTVSNMSPEDSSIYLCSVGQGDQPQHFGDGTRLSIL.

The chain employs TRBV7-3 and TRBJ1-3; weak D call: TRBD1 (5 bases). Trimming removed 6 bases at V and 0 bases at J, with 12 bases between. The CDR3 runs 15 residues. Germline CDR1 is SGHTA and CDR2 is FQGTGA. Here the CDR3 reads CASSQGGASGNTIYF. The CDR3 nucleotides read TGTGCCAGCAGTCAAGGCGGGGCCTCTGGAAACACCATATATTTT.

V usage is TRBV24-1 and J usage is TRBJ2-1; 8 nucleotides agree with TRBD1. The CDR3 has 17 amino acids. Germline CDR1 and CDR2: KGHDR and SFDVKD. The V gene end was trimmed by 2 bases and the J gene end by 6 bases; junction bases not matched to a gene: 11. The CDR3 DNA follows: TGTGCCACCAGTGATTCCTCCGGACAGGGTGCCGCCAATGAGCAGTTCTTC. Amino acids: CATSDSSGQGAANEQFF.

V gene TRBV7-9 combines with J gene TRBJ1-6; TRBD1 matches 8 bases. Germline-derived CDR1 and CDR2 are SEHNR and FQNEAQ (reference sequence). With V trimmed by 5 bases and J by 9 bases, 9 bases remained unmatched. This CDR3 comprises 15 residues. CDR3 DNA sequence: TGTGCCAGCAGCCTAAATCCACAGGGGGGTTCACCCCTCCACTTT. Translated: CASSLNPQGGSPLHF.

The chain combines TRBV7-3 with TRBJ1-2; 7 bases fit TRBD1. Germline V CDR1 and CDR2: SGHTA, FQGTGA. With 0 bases clipped from V and 2 bases from J, the junction kept 0 bases outside the gene matches. This CDR3 spans 14 amino acids. CDR3 bases: TGTGCCAGCAGCTTAACAGGGGGCAACTATGGCTACACCTTC. This sequence encodes CASSLTGGNYGYTF.

The gene calls are TRBV30 and TRBJ2-3, with 7 bases aligning to TRBD1. Germline V lookup: CDR1 GTSNPN, CDR2 SVGIG (reference sequence). Trimming cost V 2 bases and J 2 bases; bases outside gene matches: 10. The CDR3 runs to 16 residues. CDR3: CAWSNRDRRYTDTQYF. The CDR3 coding sequence is TGTGCCTGGAGTAACCGGGACAGACGATACACAGATACGCAGTATTTT.